This TCR beta chain appears in the sequencing data of a study of T cells in Graves' hyperthyroidism and ophthalmopathy. Broader study findings: Ophthalmopathy, as predicted by the model, came a median 6.5 months after the prediction.

Amplified regions were TCR beta CDR3 sequences from RNA transcripts. The study used the HTBI primer set for a first-round RT-PCR of the TCR CDR3. TCRdb called the multiplex PCR reads again in MiXCR, with one record for every CDR3 protein. There are 150,000 or so distinct CDR3 sequences in the sample; roughly a fifth occur only once, and around 70% lies in the top ten. Germline-derived CDR1 and CDR2 are MNHNS and SASEGT. The CDR3 is made up of 13 amino acids. The germline V and J ends were trimmed by 7 bases and 1 base, with 10 bases remaining between them. This clonotype showed up just once. What it binds is unknown.

Sequencing was carried out using blood. The source of this sequence is a woman aged 45-65 years with Graves' hyperthyroidism that later progressed to Graves' ophthalmopathy. V is TRBV6-1 and J is TRBJ1-1, with D perhaps matching TRBD1 (5 bases). The CDR3 DNA reads TGTGCCAGCACCGGGACGGAGAACACTGAAGCTTTCTTT. Protein product: CASTGTENTEAFF.